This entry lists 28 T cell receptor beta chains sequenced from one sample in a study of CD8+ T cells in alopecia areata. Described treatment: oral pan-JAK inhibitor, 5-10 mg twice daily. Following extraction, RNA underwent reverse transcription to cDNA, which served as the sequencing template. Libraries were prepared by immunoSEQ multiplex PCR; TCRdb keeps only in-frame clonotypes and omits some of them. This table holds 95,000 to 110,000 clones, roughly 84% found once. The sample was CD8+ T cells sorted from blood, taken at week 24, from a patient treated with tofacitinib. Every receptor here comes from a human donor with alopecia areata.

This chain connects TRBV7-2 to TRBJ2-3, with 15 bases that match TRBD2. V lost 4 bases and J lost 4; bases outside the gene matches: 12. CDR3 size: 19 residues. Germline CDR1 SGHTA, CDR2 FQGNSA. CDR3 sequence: CASSSDPPGLAGGADTQYF. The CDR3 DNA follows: TGTGCCAGCAGCTCGGACCCACCAGGACTAGCGGGGGGGGCAGATACGCAGTATTTT.

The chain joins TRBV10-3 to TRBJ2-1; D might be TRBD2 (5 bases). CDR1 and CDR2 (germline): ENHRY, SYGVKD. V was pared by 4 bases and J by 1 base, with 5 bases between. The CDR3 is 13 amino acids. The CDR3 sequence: CAISAGSYNEQFF. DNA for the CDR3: TGTGCCATCAGTGCGGGGTCCTACAATGAGCAGTTCTTC.

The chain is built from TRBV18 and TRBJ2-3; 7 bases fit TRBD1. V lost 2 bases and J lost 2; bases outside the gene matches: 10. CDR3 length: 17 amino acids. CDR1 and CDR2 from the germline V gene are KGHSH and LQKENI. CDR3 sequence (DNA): TGTGCCAGCTCACCAGATTTCGGAACAGGGGCCACAGATACGCAGTATTTT. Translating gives CASSPDFGTGATDTQYF.

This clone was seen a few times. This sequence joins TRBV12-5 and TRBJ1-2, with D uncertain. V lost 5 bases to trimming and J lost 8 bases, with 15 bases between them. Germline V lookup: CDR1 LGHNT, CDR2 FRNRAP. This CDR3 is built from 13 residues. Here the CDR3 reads CASGLPNLRGYTF. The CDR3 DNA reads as TGTGCTAGTGGTCTTCCCAATCTGCGGGGCTACACCTTC.

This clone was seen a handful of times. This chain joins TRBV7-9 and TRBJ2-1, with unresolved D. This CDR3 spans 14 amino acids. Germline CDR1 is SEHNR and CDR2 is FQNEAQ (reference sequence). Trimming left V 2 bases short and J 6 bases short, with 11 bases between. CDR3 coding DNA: TGTGCCAGCAGCTTACCTGGAACCTCCAATGAGCAGTTCTTC. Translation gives CASSLPGTSNEQFF.

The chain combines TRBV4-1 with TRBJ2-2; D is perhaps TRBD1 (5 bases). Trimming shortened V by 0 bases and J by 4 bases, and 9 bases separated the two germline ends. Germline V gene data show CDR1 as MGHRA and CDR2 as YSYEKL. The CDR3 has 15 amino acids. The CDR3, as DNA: TGCGCCAGCAGCCAAGAAGGCAGGGCCACCGGGGAGCTGTTTTTT. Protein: CASSQEGRATGELFF.

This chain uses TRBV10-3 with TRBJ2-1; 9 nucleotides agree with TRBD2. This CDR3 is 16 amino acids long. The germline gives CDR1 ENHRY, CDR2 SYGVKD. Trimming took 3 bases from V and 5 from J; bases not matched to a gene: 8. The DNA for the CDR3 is TGTGCCATCAGTGATACCCCGCTAGCGGGGAACAATGAGCAGTTCTTC. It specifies CAISDTPLAGNNEQFF.

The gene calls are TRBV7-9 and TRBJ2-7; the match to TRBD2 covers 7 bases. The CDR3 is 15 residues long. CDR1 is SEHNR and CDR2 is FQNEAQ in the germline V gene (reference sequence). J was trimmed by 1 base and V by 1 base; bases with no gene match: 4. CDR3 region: CASSLVGGVSYEQYF. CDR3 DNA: TGTGCCAGCAGCTTAGTTGGGGGGGTGTCCTACGAGCAGTACTTC.

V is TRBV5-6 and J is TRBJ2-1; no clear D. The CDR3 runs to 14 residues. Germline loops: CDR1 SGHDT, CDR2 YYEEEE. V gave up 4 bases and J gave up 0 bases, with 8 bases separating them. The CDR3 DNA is TGTGCCAGCAGCGGTCCTAGCTCCTACAATGAGCAGTTCTTC. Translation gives CASSGPSSYNEQFF.

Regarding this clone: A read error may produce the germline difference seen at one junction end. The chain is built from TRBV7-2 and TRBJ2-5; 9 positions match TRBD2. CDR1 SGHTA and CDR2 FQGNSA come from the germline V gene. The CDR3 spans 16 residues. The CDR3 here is CASSLAGITVQETQYF. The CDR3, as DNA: TGTGCCAGCAGCCTAGCGGGGATCACCGTCCAAGAGACCCAGTACTTC.

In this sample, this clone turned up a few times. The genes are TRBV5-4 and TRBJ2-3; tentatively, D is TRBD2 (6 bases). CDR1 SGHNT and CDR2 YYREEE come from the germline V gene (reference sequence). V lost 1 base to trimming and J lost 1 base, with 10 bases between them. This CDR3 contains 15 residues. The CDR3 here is CASSLRGARTDTQYF. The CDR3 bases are TGTGCCAGCAGCTTGCGCGGGGCTCGCACAGATACGCAGTATTTT.

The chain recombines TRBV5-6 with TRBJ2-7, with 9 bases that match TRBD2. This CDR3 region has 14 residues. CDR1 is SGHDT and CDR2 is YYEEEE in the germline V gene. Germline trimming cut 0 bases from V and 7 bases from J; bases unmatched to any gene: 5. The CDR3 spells CASSLGLAGLEQYF. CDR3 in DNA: TGTGCCAGCAGCTTGGGCCTAGCGGGGTTAGAGCAGTACTTC.

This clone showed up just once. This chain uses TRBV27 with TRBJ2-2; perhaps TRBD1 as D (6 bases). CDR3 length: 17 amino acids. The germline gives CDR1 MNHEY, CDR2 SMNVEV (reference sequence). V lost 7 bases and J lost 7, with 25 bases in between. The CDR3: CASKPPNQGPYGGELFF. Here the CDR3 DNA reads TGTGCCAGCAAACCACCGAATCAGGGGCCTTATGGCGGGGAGCTGTTTTTT.

The CDR3 sequence: CASSQGLFNEQFF. CDR3 sequence (DNA): TGCGCCAGCAGCCAAGGGCTATTCAATGAGCAGTTCTTC. V and J are TRBV4-3 and TRBJ2-1, with D hard to call. Germline CDR1 is LGHNA and CDR2 is YSLEER. The CDR3 contains 13 residues. Trimming cost V 1 base and J 6 bases, with 7 bases left between them.

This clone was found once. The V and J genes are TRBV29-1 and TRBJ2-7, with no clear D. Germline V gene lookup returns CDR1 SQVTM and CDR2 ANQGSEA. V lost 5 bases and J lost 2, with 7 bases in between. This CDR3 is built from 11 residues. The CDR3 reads CSVSVTYEQYF. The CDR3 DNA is TGCAGCGTTTCCGTTACCTACGAGCAGTACTTC.

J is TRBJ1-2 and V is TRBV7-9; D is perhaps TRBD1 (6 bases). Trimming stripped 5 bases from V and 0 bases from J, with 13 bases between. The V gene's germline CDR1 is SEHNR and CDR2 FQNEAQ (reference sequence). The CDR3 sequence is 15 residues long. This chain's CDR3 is CASSPIGQTNYGYTF. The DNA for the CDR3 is TGTGCCAGCAGCCCGATCGGACAGACTAACTATGGCTACACCTTC.

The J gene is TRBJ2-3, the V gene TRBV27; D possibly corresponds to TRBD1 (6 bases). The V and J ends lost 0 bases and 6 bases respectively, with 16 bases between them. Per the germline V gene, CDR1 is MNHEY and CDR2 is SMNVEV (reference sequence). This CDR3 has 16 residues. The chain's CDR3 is CASSLSGQGNMDTQYF. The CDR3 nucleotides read TGTGCCAGCAGTTTATCGGGTCAGGGGAACATGGATACGCAGTATTTT.

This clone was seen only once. CDR3 DNA sequence: TGCGCCAGCAGCTTGGGAGGGGCGTTGAACACTGAAGCTTTCTTT. This codes for CASSLGGALNTEAFF. This rearrangement joins TRBV5-1 to TRBJ1-1, with TRBD1 as a possible D gene (5 bases). This CDR3 has 15 amino acids. Germline CDR1 reads SGHRS; CDR2 reads YFSETQ. V lost 0 bases and J lost 0, with 9 bases in between.

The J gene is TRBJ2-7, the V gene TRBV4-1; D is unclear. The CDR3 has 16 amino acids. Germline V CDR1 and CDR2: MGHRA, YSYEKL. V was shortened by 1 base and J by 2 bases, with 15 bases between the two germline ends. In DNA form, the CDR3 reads TGCGCCAGCAGCCAAGCCGAGACGGACCCCCCCTACGAGCAGTACTTC. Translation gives CASSQAETDPPYEQYF.

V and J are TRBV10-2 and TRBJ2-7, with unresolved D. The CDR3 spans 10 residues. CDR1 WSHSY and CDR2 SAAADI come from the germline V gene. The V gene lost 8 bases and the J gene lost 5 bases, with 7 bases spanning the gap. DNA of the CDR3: TGCGCCAGCTACTACAACGAGCAGTACTTC. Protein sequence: CASYYNEQYF.

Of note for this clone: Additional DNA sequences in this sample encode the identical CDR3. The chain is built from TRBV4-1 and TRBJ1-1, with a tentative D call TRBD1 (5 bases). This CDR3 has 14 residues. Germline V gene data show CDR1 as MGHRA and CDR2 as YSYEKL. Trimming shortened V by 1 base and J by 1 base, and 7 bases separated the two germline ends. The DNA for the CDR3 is TGCGCCAGCAGCCAAGTAACAGGGAACACTGAAGCTTTCTTT. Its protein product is CASSQVTGNTEAFF.

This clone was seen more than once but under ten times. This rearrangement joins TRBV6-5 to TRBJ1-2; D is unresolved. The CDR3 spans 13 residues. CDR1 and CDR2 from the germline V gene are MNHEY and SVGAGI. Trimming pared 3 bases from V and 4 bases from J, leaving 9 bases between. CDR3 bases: TGTGCCAGCAGTTATGGGGTCTCCTATGGCTACACCTTC. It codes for CASSYGVSYGYTF.

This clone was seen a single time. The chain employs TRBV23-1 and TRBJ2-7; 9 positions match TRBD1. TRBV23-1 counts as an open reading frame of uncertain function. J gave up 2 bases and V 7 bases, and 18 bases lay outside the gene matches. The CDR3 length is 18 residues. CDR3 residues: CASTDFWDRVKTPYEQYF. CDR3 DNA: TGCGCCAGCACCGATTTTTGGGACAGGGTAAAAACCCCCTACGAGCAGTACTTC.

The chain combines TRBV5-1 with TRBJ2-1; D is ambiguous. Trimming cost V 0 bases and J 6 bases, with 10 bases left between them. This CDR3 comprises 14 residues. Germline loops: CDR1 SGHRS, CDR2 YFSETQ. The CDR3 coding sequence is TGCGCCAGCAGCTTGGACGGCATGGGCAATGAGCAGTTCTTC. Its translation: CASSLDGMGNEQFF. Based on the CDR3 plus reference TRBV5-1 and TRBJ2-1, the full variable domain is KAGVTQTPRYLIKTRGQQVTLSCSPISGHRSVSWYQQTPGQGLQFLFEYFSETQRNKGNFPGRFSGRQFSNSRSEMNVSTLELGDSALYLCASSLDGMGNEQFFGPGTRLTVL.

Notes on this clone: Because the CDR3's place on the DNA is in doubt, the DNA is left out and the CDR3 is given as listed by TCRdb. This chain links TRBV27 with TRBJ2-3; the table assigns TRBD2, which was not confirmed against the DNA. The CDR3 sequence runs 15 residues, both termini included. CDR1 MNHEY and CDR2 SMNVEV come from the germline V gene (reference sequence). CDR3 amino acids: CASSSSSGGSDTQYF.

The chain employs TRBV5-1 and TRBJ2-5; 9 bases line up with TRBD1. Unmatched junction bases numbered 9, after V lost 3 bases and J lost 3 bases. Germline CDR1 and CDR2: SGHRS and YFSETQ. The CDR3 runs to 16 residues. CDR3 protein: CASSSVPDRGEETQYF. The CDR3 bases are TGCGCCAGCAGCTCGGTCCCTGACAGGGGGGAAGAGACCCAGTACTTC.

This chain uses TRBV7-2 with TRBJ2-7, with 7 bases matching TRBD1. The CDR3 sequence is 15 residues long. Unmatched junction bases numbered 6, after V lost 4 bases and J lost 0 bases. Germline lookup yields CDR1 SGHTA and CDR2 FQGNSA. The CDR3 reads CASSYTGVASYEQYF. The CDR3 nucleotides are TGTGCCAGCAGCTATACAGGGGTCGCCTCCTACGAGCAGTACTTC.

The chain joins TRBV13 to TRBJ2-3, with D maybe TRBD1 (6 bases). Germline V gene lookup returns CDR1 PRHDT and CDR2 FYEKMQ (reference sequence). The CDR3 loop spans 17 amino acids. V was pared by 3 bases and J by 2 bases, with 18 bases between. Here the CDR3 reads CASSFQGSERLTDTQYF. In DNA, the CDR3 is TGTGCCAGCAGCTTTCAGGGGAGCGAGCGGCTCACAGATACGCAGTATTTT.